What follows are 21 T cell receptor beta chains derived from one specimen sequenced in a study of blood T cell repertoires in COVID-19. Sequencing used immunoSEQ multiplex PCR; TCRdb keeps in-frame clones, though not all of them. The sample includes under 250,000 clones, roughly nine tenths of them seen just once. Sequences were obtained from peripheral blood. The receptors shown here come from a man aged 60 to 69 with acute or convalescent COVID-19.

V is TRBV14 and J is TRBJ2-7, with no clear D. CDR1 and CDR2 from the germline V gene are SGHDN and FVKESK. With 4 bases removed from V and 0 bases from J, the gap between germline ends came to 7 bases. The CDR3 extends over 13 amino acids. CDR3 amino acids: CASSPRPSYEQYF. CDR3 DNA: TGTGCCAGCAGCCCCCGTCCCTCCTACGAGCAGTACTTC.

This chain connects TRBV6-5 to TRBJ2-2; 8 bases are a match to TRBD1. The CDR3 length is 15 residues. V lost 5 bases to trimming and J lost 5 bases; unmatched junction nucleotides: 7. The germline V gene encodes CDR1 MNHEY and CDR2 SVGAGI. The CDR3 DNA reads as TGTGCCAGCAGTAACAACAGGGGGTTGACCGGGGAGCTGTTTTTT. Protein sequence: CASSNNRGLTGELFF.

With regard to this clone: Germline is not matched at one junction end, which may reflect a read error. This chain joins TRBV5-8 and TRBJ2-3; possible D gene TRBD2, 7 bases. The germline gives CDR1 SGHTS, CDR2 YDEGEE. The CDR3 runs to 14 residues. In DNA, the CDR3 is TGTGCCAGCAACTTGGGGGGGCAGGGAGATACGCAGTATTTT. It specifies CASNLGGQGDTQYF. Combining the CDR3 with reference TRBV5-8 and TRBJ2-3 gives the whole variable domain EAGVTQSPTHLIKTRGQQATLRCSPISGHTSVYWYQQALGLGLQFLLWYDEGEERNRGNFPPRFSGRQFPNYSSELNVNALELEDSALYLCASNLGGQGDTQYFGPGTRLTVL.

The CDR3 bases are TGTGCCAGCAGCTTAGCGGGAGGAAATGAGCAGTTCTTC. Translated, it gives CASSLAGGNEQFF. The chain carries TRBV7-8 and TRBJ2-1, with a possible D match to TRBD2 (6 bases). The V gene's germline CDR1 is SGHVS and CDR2 FQNEAQ. Trimming pared 0 bases from V and 7 bases from J, leaving 7 bases between. The CDR3 extends over 13 amino acids.

This clone was seen a few times. The chain employs TRBV7-2 and TRBJ2-7, with D unresolved. Trimming stripped 0 bases from V and 1 base from J, with 4 bases between. The CDR3 length is 13 residues. Germline loops: CDR1 SGHTA, CDR2 FQGNSA. CDR3 nucleotide sequence: TGTGCCAGCAGCTTAGCTTATTCCTACGAGCAGTACTTC. Protein product: CASSLAYSYEQYF.

The rearrangement links TRBV27 to TRBJ2-7; possibly TRBD1 for D (6 bases). Trimming left V 2 bases short and J 3 bases short, with 23 bases between. CDR1 is MNHEY and CDR2 is SMNVEV in the germline V gene (reference sequence). The CDR3 has 18 amino acids. The CDR3 DNA reads TGTGCCAGCAGTTTAAAATACTCCCCGGGACAAACTTACTACGAGCAGTACTTC. This sequence encodes CASSLKYSPGQTYYEQYF.

The gene calls are TRBV19 and TRBJ2-6; D may be TRBD2 (5 bases). V dropped 6 bases and J dropped 2 bases, with 11 bases sitting between them. The CDR3 loop spans 15 amino acids. Germline-derived CDR1 and CDR2 are LNHDA and SQIVND (reference sequence). The CDR3 spells CASRNRETGANVLTF. The CDR3 DNA sequence: TGTGCCAGTAGAAATAGGGAGACTGGGGCCAACGTCCTGACTTTC.

This sequence joins TRBV6-5 and TRBJ2-5; possible D gene TRBD2, 7 bases. Trimming took 7 bases from V and 4 from J, leaving 13 bases between them. The CDR3 contains 13 residues. The germline V gene encodes CDR1 MNHEY and CDR2 SVGAGI. CDR3 DNA: TGTGCCAGCAATCCGAGGGGGGGAGAGACCCAGTACTTC. It specifies CASNPRGGETQYF.

The chain couples TRBV5-6 to TRBJ2-7; 7 bases are shared with TRBD1. In germline, CDR1 is SGHDT, CDR2 YYEEEE. The CDR3 contains 16 residues. The ends lost 3 bases at V and 2 bases at J; junction bases unmatched: 11. The CDR3 DNA sequence: TGTGCCAGCAGCTCACTTAAACAGGGGAAAACCTACGAGCAGTACTTC. As protein: CASSSLKQGKTYEQYF.

The rearrangement joins TRBV9 to TRBJ2-7; TRBD1 might be the D (6 bases). This CDR3 has 15 residues. Germline-derived CDR1 and CDR2 are SGDLS and YYNGEE. V lost 4 bases to trimming and J lost 3 bases, with 17 bases between them. The CDR3 DNA follows: TGTGCCAGCAGCCCCCGGGACACCCTTGGCTACGAGCAGTACTTC. It yields the protein CASSPRDTLGYEQYF.

This chain uses TRBV7-3 with TRBJ1-3; D is possibly TRBD1 (5 bases). Trimming left V 6 bases short and J 0 bases short, with 18 bases between. Per the germline V gene, CDR1 is SGHTA and CDR2 is FQGTGA. The CDR3 consists of 17 residues. As DNA, the CDR3 is TGTGCCAGCAGGGCCCCCCCAGGGTTTAGCTCTGGAAACACCATATATTTT. As protein: CASRAPPGFSSGNTIYF.

The chain combines TRBV19 with TRBJ2-5; 10 nucleotides align to TRBD2. The germline gives CDR1 LNHDA, CDR2 SQIVND (reference sequence). This CDR3 is built from 17 residues. Losses at the gene ends were 2 bases for V and 4 bases for J; bases not matched to a gene: 10. CDR3 nucleotide sequence: TGTGCCAGTAGTATAAGGGGGCGCTCTAGCGGGGGAGAGACCCAGTACTTC. It codes for CASSIRGRSSGGETQYF. The variable domain in full, with the rest retrieved from reference TRBV19 and TRBJ2-5, is DGGITQSPKYLFRKEGQNVTLSCEQNLNHDAMYWYRQDPGQGLRLIYYSQIVNDFQKGDIAEGYSVSREKKESFPLTVTSAQKNPTAFYLCASSIRGRSSGGETQYFGPGTRLLVL.

J is TRBJ1-3 and V is TRBV9; weak D call: TRBD1 (6 bases). CDR1 SGDLS and CDR2 YYNGEE come from the germline V gene. The V gene lost 0 bases and the J gene lost 0 bases, with 19 bases spanning the gap. The CDR3 has 19 amino acids. CDR3 sequence: CASSVAWGGHLSSGNTIYF. CDR3 bases: TGTGCCAGCAGCGTAGCCTGGGGGGGCCACCTTAGCTCTGGAAACACCATATATTTT. Filled out from reference TRBV9 and TRBJ1-3, the complete variable domain reads DSGVTQTPKHLITATGQRVTLRCSPRSGDLSVYWYQQSLDQGLQFLIQYYNGEERAKGNILERFSAQQFPDLHSELNLSSLELGDSALYFCASSVAWGGHLSSGNTIYFGEGSWLTVV.

The V and J genes are TRBV6-2 or TRBV6-3 and TRBJ1-5; tentative D call: TRBD1 (6 bases). Germline CDR1 and CDR2: MNHEY and SVGEGT. Trimming removed 5 bases at V and 6 bases at J, with 20 bases between. This CDR3 has 16 residues. For the CDR3, the DNA is TGTGCCAGCAGTGCCCGGGACACCCCGGGAAGTCAGCCCCAGCATTTT. It translates to CASSARDTPGSQPQHF.

The V gene is TRBV30, the J gene TRBJ1-1, with a possible D match to TRBD1 (6 bases). The CDR3 has 12 residues. V lost 2 bases and J 7 bases, leaving 11 bases between the germline ends. Per germline, CDR1 GTSNPN and CDR2 SVGIG (reference sequence). CDR3 coding DNA: TGTGCCTGGAGTCCCGACAGGTATGAAGCTTTCTTT. Its translation: CAWSPDRYEAFF.

The sample holds a few counts of this clone. Here the CDR3 reads CASSVGEGLNQPQHF. Here the CDR3 DNA reads TGTGCCAGCAGCGTAGGCGAGGGTCTAAATCAGCCCCAGCATTTT. The chain links TRBV9 to TRBJ1-5; D unresolved. Trimming shortened V by 0 bases and J by 4 bases, and 11 bases separated the two germline ends. CDR3 length: 15 residues. The germline V gene encodes CDR1 SGDLS and CDR2 YYNGEE.

The rearrangement joins TRBV19 to TRBJ2-5, with TRBD2 matching 8 bases. The CDR3 sequence is 13 residues long. Unmatched junction bases numbered 5, after V lost 6 bases and J lost 5 bases. Germline lookup yields CDR1 LNHDA and CDR2 SQIVND (reference sequence). CDR3 sequence reads: CASSSGLAETQYF. Here the CDR3 DNA reads TGTGCCAGTAGCTCAGGACTAGCTGAGACCCAGTACTTC.

The rearrangement uses TRBV7-3 and TRBJ2-6; D might be TRBD1 (7 bases). Germline V lookup: CDR1 SGHTA, CDR2 FQGTGA. Deletions cut 4 bases from V and 0 bases from J, with 22 bases between. CDR3 length: 20 residues. CDR3 residues: CASSSKGGGDRASGANVLTF. DNA of the CDR3: TGTGCCAGCAGCTCAAAAGGGGGCGGGGATCGTGCCTCTGGGGCCAACGTCCTGACTTTC.

The chain combines TRBV7-6 with TRBJ2-4; D is undetermined. Looked up from germline, CDR1 is SGHVS and CDR2 is FNYEAQ. Trimming stripped 1 base from V and 6 bases from J, with 10 bases between. CDR3 length: 14 amino acids. This CDR3 reads CASSLDETRNIQYF. The CDR3 nucleotides read TGTGCCAGCAGCTTAGATGAAACTCGAAACATTCAGTACTTC.

The chain is built from TRBV7-8 and TRBJ1-1; D is uncertain. The germline V and J ends were trimmed by 1 base and 6 bases, with 9 bases remaining between them. This CDR3 comprises 13 residues. CDR1 is SGHVS and CDR2 is FQNEAQ in the germline V gene. CDR3 bases: TGTGCCAGCAGCTTAGTTACTAGGCCTGAAGCTTTCTTT. It translates to CASSLVTRPEAFF.

In its sample, this clone was seen a few times. V gene TRBV7-2 combines with J gene TRBJ2-5, with a tentative D call TRBD1 (6 bases). V lost 6 bases to trimming and J lost 5 bases, with 19 bases between them. CDR1 is SGHTA, CDR2 FQGNSA, per germline. The length of the CDR3 is 15 residues. The CDR3 sequence is CASSTLQGPRETQYF. CDR3 nucleotides: TGTGCCAGCAGTACTTTACAGGGCCCCAGGGAGACCCAGTACTTC. Full variable domain (remainder filled in from reference TRBV7-2 and TRBJ2-5): GAGVSQSPSNKVTEKGKDVELRCDPISGHTALYWYRQSLGQGLEFLIYFQGNSAPDKSGLPSDRFSAERTGGSVSTLTIQRTQQEDSAVYLCASSTLQGPRETQYFGPGTRLLVL.